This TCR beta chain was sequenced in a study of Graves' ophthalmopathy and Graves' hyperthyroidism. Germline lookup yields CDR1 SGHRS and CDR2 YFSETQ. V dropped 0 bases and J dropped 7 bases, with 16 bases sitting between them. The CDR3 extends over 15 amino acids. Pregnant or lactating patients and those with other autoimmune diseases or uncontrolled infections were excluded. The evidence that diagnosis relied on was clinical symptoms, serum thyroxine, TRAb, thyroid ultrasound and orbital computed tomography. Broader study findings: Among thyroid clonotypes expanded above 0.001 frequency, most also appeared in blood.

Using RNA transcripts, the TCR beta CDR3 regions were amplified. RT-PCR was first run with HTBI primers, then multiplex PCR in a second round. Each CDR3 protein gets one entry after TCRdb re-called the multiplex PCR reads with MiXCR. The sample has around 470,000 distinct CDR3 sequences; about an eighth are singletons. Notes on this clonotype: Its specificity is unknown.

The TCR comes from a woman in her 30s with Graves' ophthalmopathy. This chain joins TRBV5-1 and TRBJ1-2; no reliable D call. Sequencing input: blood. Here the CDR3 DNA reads TGCGCCAGCAGCTTGGTATCGGAGTCGGAGCCTGGCTACACCTTC. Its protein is CASSLVSESEPGYTF.